This T cell receptor (beta chain) was observed in a study of cytomegalovirus exposure and HLA in healthy donors. For the study at large: Caucasian-associated ancestry cluster membership applied to under 85% of 398 genotyped donors. Study-wide findings and caveats: Researchers counted roughly 150 TCR beta chains as cytomegalovirus-associated. Specific recognition of CMV antigens was confirmed in vitro for a few chains (all CMV-associated).

Germline V gives CDR1 SGHTA, CDR2 FQGNSA. This CDR3 comprises 14 residues. V lost 2 bases, J lost 2 bases, and 8 bases lay in between. PCR employed 60 Vbeta and 13 Jbeta primers. The protocol was immunoSEQ multiplex PCR, while the TCRdb copy is restricted to in-frame clones and leaves out a portion. The data include about 48,000 clones; the top ten clones carry under 2.5%. Donors sampled were nominally healthy, though unrecorded immune exposures were likely. Notes on this clone: The antigen is undetermined.

The V call is TRBV7-2, the J call TRBJ2-3; unclear D gene. The sequence was collected from a woman between 40 and 50 years old in good health and CMV-seronegative. The sequenced sample consisted of PBMCs. The CDR3 DNA follows: TGTGCCAGCAGCTTAAGGAGAATCACAGATACGCAGTATTTT. Protein: CASSLRRITDTQYF. The full variable domain, rest sourced from reference TRBV7-2 and TRBJ2-3, is GAGVSQSPSNKVTEKGKDVELRCDPISGHTALYWYRQSLGQGLEFLIYFQGNSAPDKSGLPSDRFSAERTGGSVSTLTIQRTQQEDSAVYLCASSLRRITDTQYFGPGTRLTVL.